This T cell receptor (beta chain) was recovered during a study of cytomegalovirus exposure and HLA in healthy donors. The PCR used 60 Vbeta and 13 Jbeta primers. This table comes from immunoSEQ multiplex PCR, and its TCRdb copy is limited to in-frame clones, with some not included. The sample lists 50,000 to 80,000 clones; 77% were seen once. The CDR3 contains 12 residues. CDR1 SEHNR and CDR2 FQNEAQ come from the germline V gene (reference sequence). Trimming removed 4 bases from V and 3 bases from J; junction bases left unmatched: 0. This TCR came from a male donor in good health and CMV-seropositive. Input material: PBMCs. The chain is built from TRBV7-9 and TRBJ2-7, with 7 bases matching TRBD2. The CDR3 protein is CASSWEGYEQYF. In DNA, the CDR3 is TGTGCCAGCAGCTGGGAGGGCTACGAGCAGTACTTC.